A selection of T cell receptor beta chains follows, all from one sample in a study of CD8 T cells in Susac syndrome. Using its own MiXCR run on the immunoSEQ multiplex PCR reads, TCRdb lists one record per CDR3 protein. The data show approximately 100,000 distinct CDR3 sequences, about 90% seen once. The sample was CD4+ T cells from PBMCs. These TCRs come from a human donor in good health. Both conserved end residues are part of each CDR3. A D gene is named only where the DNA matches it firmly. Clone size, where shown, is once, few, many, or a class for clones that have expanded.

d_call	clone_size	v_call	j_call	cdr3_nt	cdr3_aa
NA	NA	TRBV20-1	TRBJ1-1	TGCAGTGCTCCCGAGTTCGGGGGCCGTAGGGGAACTGAAGCTTTCTTT	CSAPEFGGRRGTEAFF
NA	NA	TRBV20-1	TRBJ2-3	TGCAGTGCTTCCGGGCCCACAGATACGCAGTATTTT	CSASGPTDTQYF
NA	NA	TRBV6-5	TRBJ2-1	TGTGCCAGCAGCCGACTTTGGACTGAGCAGTTCTTC	CASSRLWTEQFF
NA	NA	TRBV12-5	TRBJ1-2	TGTGCTAGTGGTTTGGTCCCCGGGGACATTAGCGGCTACACCTTC	CASGLVPGDISGYTF
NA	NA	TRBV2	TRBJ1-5	TGTGCCAGCAGTGAAGGACAGGCACCTATGGGGTATCAGCCCCAGCATTTT	CASSEGQAPMGYQPQHF
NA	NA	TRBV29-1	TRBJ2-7	TGCAGCGGGAGAGGGGGTTTGGAGGCCGAGCAGTACTTC	CSGRGGLEAEQYF
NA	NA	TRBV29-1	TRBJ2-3	TGCAGCGTTGGCTTAGGCAGGCGCCTCACAGATACGCAGTATTTT	CSVGLGRRLTDTQYF
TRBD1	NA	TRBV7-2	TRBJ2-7	TGTGCCAGCAGCTTAGAGGCCCTGACAGGGCCCTACGAGCAGTACTTC	CASSLEALTGPYEQYF
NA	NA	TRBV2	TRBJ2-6	TGTGCCAGGACTGGACAGAGACCGCTCTCTGGGGCCAACGTCCTGACTTTC	CARTGQRPLSGANVLTF
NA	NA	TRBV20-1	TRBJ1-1	TGCAGTGCTAGAGTGGGTCAGTTGAACACTGAAGCTTTCTTT	CSARVGQLNTEAFF
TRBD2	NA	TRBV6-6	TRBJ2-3	TGTGCCAGCAGTTCCGGGGACTACACCACAGATACGCAGTATTTT	CASSSGDYTTDTQYF
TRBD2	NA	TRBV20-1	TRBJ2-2	TGCAGTGCTACCGGGACTATTTCTACCGGGGAGCTGTTTTTT	CSATGTISTGELFF
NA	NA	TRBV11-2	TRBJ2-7	TGTGCCAGCAGCTTATCCAGGGACGGTCTCGAGCAGTACTTC	CASSLSRDGLEQYF
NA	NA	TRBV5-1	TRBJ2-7	TGCGCCAGCAGCTTGGCAGGGTCCGAGGTCTACGAGCAGTACTTC	CASSLAGSEVYEQYF
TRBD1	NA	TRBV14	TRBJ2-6	TGTGCCAGCAGCCTTGGACAGGGGGCGTGGGGGGCCAACGTCCTGACTTTC	CASSLGQGAWGANVLTF
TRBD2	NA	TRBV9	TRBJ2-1	TGTGCCAGCACCCAAGCGGCGGGAGGTCTCAATGAGCAGTTCTTC	CASTQAAGGLNEQFF
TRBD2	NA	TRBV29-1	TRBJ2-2	TGCAGCGTACTACTAGCGGGAGGCACGAACACCGGGGAGCTGTTTTTT	CSVLLAGGTNTGELFF
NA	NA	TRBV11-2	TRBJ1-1	TGTGCCAGCAGCCAGGGAGGGGTCACTGAAGCTTTCTTT	CASSQGGVTEAFF
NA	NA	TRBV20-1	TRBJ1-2	TGCAGTGCTAGAGTACAGGCAGGGGGCTACACCTTC	CSARVQAGGYTF
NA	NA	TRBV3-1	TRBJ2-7	TGTGCCAGCAGCCAAGATTTTGGGGGGTCCTACGAGCAGTACTTC	CASSQDFGGSYEQYF
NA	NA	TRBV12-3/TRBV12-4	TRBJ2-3	TGTGCCAGCAGCCGTCGGATGGTTGACGTGGATACGCAGTATTTT	CASSRRMVDVDTQYF
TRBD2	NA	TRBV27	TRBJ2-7	TGTGCCAGCAGTGTAGCGGGGAGACGCTACGAGCAGTACTTC	CASSVAGRRYEQYF
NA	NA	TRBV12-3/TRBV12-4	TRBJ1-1	TGTGCCAGCAGTTCACTCAGGGGGAACACTGAAGCTTTCTTT	CASSSLRGNTEAFF
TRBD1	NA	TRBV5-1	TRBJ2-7	TGCGCCAGCAGCATGGGGACAGACACGTCCGAGCAGTACTTC	CASSMGTDTSEQYF
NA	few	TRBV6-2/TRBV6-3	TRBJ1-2	TGTGCCAGCAGTTCTAACTATGGCTACACCTTC	CASSSNYGYTF
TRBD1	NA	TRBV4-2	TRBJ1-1	TGTGCCAGCAGCCCGGACAGGGGCAACACTGAAGCTTTCTTT	CASSPDRGNTEAFF
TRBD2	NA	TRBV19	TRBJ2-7	TGTGCCAGTATGGAGGGACTAGCGGGAACCTACGAGCAGTACTTC	CASMEGLAGTYEQYF
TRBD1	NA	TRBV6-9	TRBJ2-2	TGTGCCAGCAGTTATCCAGCGGCACGAACCGGGACAGGTTACACCGGGGAGCTGTTTTTT	CASSYPAARTGTGYTGELFF